This T cell receptor (beta chain) was captured by sequencing in a study of read filtering for tumor transcriptome and immune sequencing. The library was built from about 400 ng RNA with molecular barcoded adaptors for alpha/delta and beta/gamma chains. Via MiXCR, TCRdb re-called the reads, giving one row per CDR3 protein. The repertoire holds about 62,000 distinct CDR3 sequences, with approximately 19% as singletons. This clonotype came up many times. The CDR3 runs to 15 residues. V lost 9 bases to trimming and J lost 2 bases; unmatched junction nucleotides: 10. Germline V gene lookup returns CDR1 LNHDA and CDR2 SQIVND (reference sequence).

The specimen sequenced was a population of CD138-negative cells sorted from bone marrow. This TCR was recovered from a donor older than 35 with multiple myeloma. This chain connects TRBV19 to TRBJ1-5; 7 bases match TRBD1. The CDR3 sequence: CASSTGVAGNQPQHF. CDR3 nucleotides: TGTGCCAGCAGCACAGGGGTAGCGGGCAATCAGCCCCAGCATTTT.